This T cell receptor beta chain was captured in a study of T cells in narcolepsy (dated by TCRdb to 2017 to 2018). Background for the entire study: Healthy control donors were enrolled in the study alongside patients who had narcolepsy type 1 or type 2 (NT1, NT2). Autoreactive T cells targeting hypocretin neuron self-antigens (hypocretin, TRIB2) were sought in narcolepsy patients, and TCR Vbeta sequencing was used to track clonotypes in blood and CSF.

The receptor library was made with the immunoSEQ multiplex PCR assay. TCRdb carries this immuneACCESS record with in-frame sequences only. Its versions omit some clonotypes, under half of them owing to an unresolved V gene in the studies checked, with the rest unexplained. This sample holds 27,000 or so clones; 75% to 80% were observed only once. The ten biggest clones cover around 3.7% of the sample. For TCR Vbeta sequencing, memory CD4+ T cells were sorted ex vivo from the peripheral blood of both healthy controls and narcolepsy patients. Findings and caveats that apply to the study as a whole: According to the report, autoreactive clonotypes were detected serially in the blood of the same patients and of different patients, but not in healthy controls. Numbers of sequenced blood memory CD4+ clonotypes were comparable, averaging about 39,000 in patients and more than 30,000 in controls. Plots comparing CSF and blood CD4+ T cell clonotypes from the same patient highlighted HCRT-specific and TRIB2-specific autoreactive clonotypes. Some blood memory CD4+ repertoires from patients and controls contained no sequences matching autoreactive T cell clones.

The junction carries 24 bases between V and J, which are trimmed by 5 bases and 4 bases respectively. Measured from the cysteine to the phenylalanine, the CDR3 is 17 residues long. Kept here is only the CDR3 DNA, which spans 51 bases and is read in frame from base 1. From a lookup of the germline V gene, CDR1 and CDR2 are LGHNT and FRNRAP. This clone occurred once. The antigen this receptor binds is unknown. It has no much larger one-base neighbor in the sample; base qualities were not kept. Rearrangement joined TRBV12-5 to TRBJ2-7; the D region possibly corresponds to TRBD1 (6 bases align). The sample taken for sequencing was CD45RA- memory CD4+ T cells from PBMCs. This specimen's cell subset or site label, interpreted: memory T cells sorted ex vivo from peripheral blood. The receptor's source is a human donor with narcolepsy. In nucleotides, the sequence is TGTGCTAGTGGTCCGGCCCCAACCGGGACACGGTTATACGAGCAGTACTTC. It translates as CASGPAPTGTRLYEQYF.